This TCR beta chain comes out of a study of T cell repertoires in cytomegalovirus infection. Study at large: Matching HLA type, along with CMV infection, was indicated by public TCR beta signatures. Study findings and constraints: CMV-specific HLA-C-restricted TCR beta clonotypes dominated the ex vivo response.

This clonotype has more than one count but fewer than ten. As yet, its antigen is unknown. V was shortened by 2 bases and J by 0 bases, with 17 bases between the two germline ends. Germline CDR1 reads SEHNR; CDR2 reads FQNEAQ (reference sequence). This CDR3 has 18 amino acids. TCRdb reprocessed the reads via MiXCR and lists one record per CDR3 protein. The profile shows about 280,000 distinct CDR3 sequences, under 25% of them singletons. This rearrangement joins TRBV7-9 to TRBJ1-5, with D uncertain. This TCR derives from a human donor in good health (CMV status not recorded). Some clones in this sample may be carry-over from other donors' samples. The material was cultured PBMCs, obtained from culture after CMV antigen stimulation. The CDR3 bases are TGTGCCAGCAGCTTATTTTCCCCCAGCCTTTCTAGCAATCAGCCCCAGCATTTT. Protein: CASSLFSPSLSSNQPQHF.